Below are 21 T cell receptor beta chains sequenced from a single sample in a study of identical twins. TCRdb reprocessed the 5' RACE reads via MiXCR and lists one record per CDR3 protein. Here the sample spans approximately 500,000 distinct CDR3 sequences, about 24% being singletons. These data were also filed under a second study, of T cells expressing NK-cell markers.

What was sequenced was CD4+ T cells sorted from blood. These receptors were collected from a woman aged 18-29 years in good health.

This clonotype was seen more than once but under ten times. The chain joins TRBV12-3 or TRBV12-4 to TRBJ1-2, with D unresolved. The CDR3 has 14 residues. With 1 base removed from V and 4 bases from J, the gap between germline ends came to 10 bases. CDR3 nucleotide sequence: TGTGCCAGCAGTTTAGGAGGGTATGGCTATGGCTACACCTTC. Amino acids: CASSLGGYGYGYTF.

The chain couples TRBV20-1 to TRBJ2-7, with TRBD2 matching over 10 bases. Germline CDR1 DFQATT, CDR2 SNEGSKA (reference sequence). V trimming: 5 bases; J trimming: 2 bases; junction bases outside the gene matches: 12. This CDR3 is 16 amino acids long. Written as DNA, the CDR3 is TGCAGTGCTCGGGGGGCTAGCGGGAGAGTAGCCTACGAGCAGTACTTC. Residues: CSARGASGRVAYEQYF.

Only a few counts were recorded for this clonotype. The chain carries TRBV15 and TRBJ2-1, with 7 positions matching TRBD2. Germline CDR1 LNHNV, CDR2 YYDKDF (reference sequence). The CDR3 is 16 amino acids. V lost 3 bases and J lost 0; bases outside the gene matches: 5. In DNA, the CDR3 is TGTGCCACCAGCAGCCTCGGGGGGTACTCCTACAATGAGCAGTTCTTC. This gives the protein CATSSLGGYSYNEQFF.

The genes are TRBV5-4 and TRBJ2-3; a weak D match, TRBD1 (7 bases). V was pared by 1 base and J by 1 base, with 13 bases between. CDR1 SGHNT and CDR2 YYREEE come from the germline V gene (reference sequence). CDR3 length: 16 residues. The CDR3, as DNA: TGTGCCAGCAGCTTGTACCAGGGGGGCCGCACAGATACGCAGTATTTT. It specifies CASSLYQGGRTDTQYF.

This clonotype was seen a handful of times. The rearrangement joins TRBV11-2 to TRBJ2-2; tentative D call: TRBD1 (6 bases). V was trimmed by 5 bases and J by 5 bases, leaving 15 bases between them. CDR1 and CDR2 (germline): SGHAT, FQNNGV. This CDR3 spans 15 amino acids. CDR3 nucleotides: TGTGCCAGCAGCGTCACAACAGGGTTAACCGGGGAGCTGTTTTTT. Translated: CASSVTTGLTGELFF.

The chain recombines TRBV11-2 with TRBJ2-1, with 7 bases matching TRBD1. Losses at the gene ends were 6 bases for V and 7 bases for J; bases not matched to a gene: 9. Germline V gene data show CDR1 as SGHAT and CDR2 as FQNNGV. The CDR3 runs to 14 residues. CDR3 nucleotide sequence: TGTGCCAGCAGGATTGGACAGGCCGGGAATGAGCAGTTCTTC. Translation gives CASRIGQAGNEQFF.

The chain has TRBV12-3 or TRBV12-4 and TRBJ2-1; D is ambiguous. The CDR3 spans 14 residues. The V gene lost 5 bases and the J gene lost 4 bases, with 12 bases spanning the gap. The CDR3 loop is CASSRQPQYNEQFF. CDR3 DNA sequence: TGTGCCAGCAGTCGCCAACCTCAGTACAATGAGCAGTTCTTC.

This clonotype was counted only a few times. This chain connects TRBV6-2 or TRBV6-3 to TRBJ2-3; D might be TRBD1 or TRBD2, each matching 5 bases. Germline loops: CDR1 MNHEY, CDR2 SVGEGT. Trimming removed 5 bases at V and 9 bases at J, with 18 bases between. The CDR3 covers 14 residues. CDR3 protein: CASSLSPDWGTQYF. The CDR3 DNA reads as TGTGCCAGCAGTCTATCCCCGGATTGGGGGACGCAGTATTTT.

The chain has TRBV11-2 and TRBJ2-1; 9 bases fit TRBD2. Germline assignment: CDR1 SGHAT and CDR2 FQNNGV. The trim removed 6 bases at V and 4 bases at J, leaving 7 bases unmatched. The CDR3 is 15 residues long. Written as DNA, the CDR3 is TGTGCCAGCAGTTTACAGCTAGCGGGGTACAATGAGCAGTTCTTC. This codes for CASSLQLAGYNEQFF.

This clonotype showed up many times. CDR3 residues: CASSSLGGTEAFF. The CDR3, as DNA: TGTGCCAGCTCATCTTTGGGAGGCACTGAAGCTTTCTTT. The gene calls are TRBV18 and TRBJ1-1, with no clear D. The CDR3 sequence is 13 residues long. CDR1 and CDR2 (germline): KGHSH, LQKENI. V was pared by 5 bases and J by 4 bases, with 11 bases between.

The chain combines TRBV18 with TRBJ2-1, with 11 bases identical to TRBD2. The CDR3 loop spans 17 amino acids. Germline V gives CDR1 KGHSH, CDR2 LQKENI. The junction had 7 bases not matched to a gene; V was cut back by 0 bases and J by 6 bases. The CDR3 protein is CASSPPLLAGVSNEQFF. The CDR3 DNA sequence: TGTGCCAGCTCACCACCCCTACTAGCGGGAGTAAGCAATGAGCAGTTCTTC.

This clonotype was seen more than once but under ten times. The V gene is TRBV5-8, the J gene TRBJ2-3; TRBD2 matches 13 bases. CDR3 length: 16 amino acids. V lost 7 bases, J lost 2 bases, and 7 bases stayed unmatched. Germline V gene lookup returns CDR1 SGHTS and CDR2 YDEGEE. CDR3 sequence (DNA): TGTGCCAGCGGGGGACTAGCGGGGAGCTTCACAGATACGCAGTATTTT. As protein: CASGGLAGSFTDTQYF.

This sequence joins TRBV9 and TRBJ2-1, with 11 bases matching TRBD2. Germline V CDR1 and CDR2: SGDLS, YYNGEE. Trimming at V came to 2 bases and at J to 8 bases, leaving 9 bases not matched to a gene. The CDR3 is 16 residues long. CDR3 in amino acids: CASSVRTSGSMYEQFF. CDR3 sequence (DNA): TGTGCCAGCAGCGTCCGCACTAGCGGGAGTATGTATGAGCAGTTCTTC.

This clonotype was counted between two and nine times. CDR3 coding DNA: TGCAGTGCTAGGCTCACTACGGGTCAGCCCCAGCATTTT. Its translation: CSARLTTGQPQHF. The rearrangement uses TRBV20-1 and TRBJ1-5; D gene uncertain. CDR3 size: 13 residues. The germline CDR1 and CDR2 sequences are DFQATT and SNEGSKA (reference sequence). The V end lost 3 bases, the J end lost 6 bases, and 12 bases lay between the germline ends.

This clonotype was observed a handful of times. The chain recombines TRBV7-7 with TRBJ2-7, with 10 bases identical to TRBD2. V shed 5 bases, J shed 2 bases, and the junction held 6 bases outside the gene matches. From germline, CDR1 is SSHAT and CDR2 FNYEAQ (reference sequence). This CDR3 comprises 15 residues. The CDR3 loop reads CASSPQREGTYEQYF. The CDR3 DNA follows: TGTGCCAGCAGCCCTCAGCGGGAGGGGACCTACGAGCAGTACTTC.

The table lists this clonotype with many counts. The CDR3: CATRGSGTYEQYF. The CDR3 region has the DNA TGTGCCACCCGAGGGAGCGGAACCTACGAGCAGTACTTC. V is TRBV19 and J is TRBJ2-7; TRBD2 might be the D (5 bases). The V gene's germline CDR1 is LNHDA and CDR2 SQIVND (reference sequence). The CDR3 sequence is 13 residues long. Trimming removed 10 bases at V and 2 bases at J, with 15 bases between.

The chain is built from TRBV20-1 and TRBJ1-5; 8 bases line up with TRBD1. Per the germline V gene, CDR1 is DFQATT and CDR2 is SNEGSKA (reference sequence). Germline trimming cut 6 bases from V and 5 bases from J; bases unmatched to any gene: 9. This CDR3 contains 14 residues. In nucleotides, the CDR3 is TGCAGTGCCGAAGACAGGGGAGGGGATCAGCCCCAGCATTTT. Protein product: CSAEDRGGDQPQHF.

There are a few counts of this clonotype. CDR3 nucleotide sequence: TGTGCCAGCAGCTCACCCGGACAGGGGTTCTATGAGCAGTTCTTC. Its protein is CASSSPGQGFYEQFF. The genes are TRBV5-6 and TRBJ2-1; TRBD1 matches 9 bases. The V gene's germline CDR1 is SGHDT and CDR2 YYEEEE. The CDR3 covers 15 residues. Trimming at V came to 3 bases and at J to 8 bases, leaving 9 bases not matched to a gene.

V gene TRBV11-2 combines with J gene TRBJ2-7; the D is unclear. Per the germline V gene, CDR1 is SGHAT and CDR2 is FQNNGV. The CDR3 is 14 amino acids. Trimming took off 5 bases at V and 4 bases at J, with 15 bases between the two ends. CDR3 in amino acids: CASSPSSANYEQYF. CDR3 coding DNA: TGTGCCAGCAGCCCCTCTTCTGCCAATTACGAGCAGTACTTC. Using reference TRBV11-2 and TRBJ2-7 for the parts outside the CDR3, the full variable domain is EAGVAQSPRYKIIEKRQSVAFWCNPISGHATLYWYQQILGQGPKLLIQFQNNGVVDDSQLPKDRFSAERLKGVDSTLKIQPAKLEDSAVYLCASSPSSANYEQYFGPGTRLTVT.

The CDR3 DNA reads TGTGCCAGCAGCTGGACTAGCGGGAGGGTGGGCTACGAGCAGTACTTC. Its translation: CASSWTSGRVGYEQYF. The rearrangement links TRBV7-2 to TRBJ2-7; 15 nucleotides match TRBD2. The CDR3 totals 16 residues. Germline CDR1 is SGHTA and CDR2 is FQGNSA. The V gene end was trimmed by 4 bases and the J gene end by 3 bases; junction bases not matched to a gene: 4.

The J gene is TRBJ2-7, the V gene TRBV9; 9 bases align to TRBD2. The CDR3 consists of 14 residues. The V gene's germline CDR1 is SGDLS and CDR2 YYNGEE. V was clipped by 0 bases and J by 6 bases; unmatched bases: 4. CDR3 protein: CASSVAAGGPEQYF. The CDR3 DNA sequence: TGTGCCAGCAGCGTAGCTGCGGGAGGGCCCGAGCAGTACTTC.